The 21 T cell receptor beta chains below were found in one sample sequenced in a study of cytomegalovirus exposure and HLA in healthy donors. PCR employed 60 Vbeta and 13 Jbeta primers. Method: immunoSEQ multiplex PCR; TCRdb's copy keeps in-frame clones and lacks some. The sample lists about 180,000 clones; over 80% were seen once. Material for sequencing was PBMCs. These receptor sequences come from a boy between 2 and 15 years old in good health and CMV-seronegative.

The V gene is TRBV27, the J gene TRBJ1-6; TRBD1 aligns across 10 bases. The CDR3 totals 15 residues. The V gene end was trimmed by 7 bases and the J gene end by 6 bases; junction bases not matched to a gene: 6. CDR1 MNHEY and CDR2 SMNVEV come from the germline V gene (reference sequence). CDR3 region: CASNDRGPFNSPLHF. The CDR3 bases are TGTGCCAGCAACGACAGGGGGCCTTTTAATTCACCCCTCCACTTT.

The chain uses TRBV19 and TRBJ2-1; no clear D gene. V gave up 3 bases and J gave up 7 bases, with 10 bases separating them. This CDR3 is built from 13 residues. Germline V CDR1 and CDR2: LNHDA, SQIVND (reference sequence). CDR3 sequence (DNA): TGTGCCAGTAGTATCTCCGGTCTAAATGAGCAGTTCTTC. Protein sequence: CASSISGLNEQFF.

This chain uses TRBV28 with TRBJ2-6; maybe TRBD1 (5 bases). The germline V gene has CDR1 MDHEN and CDR2 SYDVKM. The CDR3 sequence is 15 residues long. V dropped 3 bases and J dropped 4 bases, with 10 bases sitting between them. This CDR3 reads CASSFPGSGANVLTF. CDR3 coding DNA: TGTGCCAGCAGTTTCCCAGGGTCCGGGGCCAACGTCCTGACTTTC.

This chain connects TRBV5-4 to TRBJ1-2; no reliable D call. The CDR3 consists of 13 residues. Trimming pared 4 bases from V and 6 bases from J, leaving 13 bases between. Germline lookup yields CDR1 SGHNT and CDR2 YYREEE (reference sequence). CDR3 amino acids: CASSPPRGDGYTF. The CDR3, as DNA: TGTGCCAGCAGCCCCCCCCGCGGGGATGGCTACACCTTC. Full variable domain (outside the CDR3, taken from reference TRBV5-4 and TRBJ1-2): ETGVTQSPTHLIKTRGQQVTLRCSSQSGHNTVSWYQQALGQGPQFIFQYYREEENGRGNFPPRFSGLQFPNYSSELNVNALELDDSALYLCASSPPRGDGYTFGSGTRLTVV.

DNA for the CDR3: TGTGCCACCTTACAGGAGAACACTGAAGCTTTCTTT. The encoded protein is CATLQENTEAFF. The gene calls are TRBV28 and TRBJ1-1, with a tentative D call TRBD1 (5 bases). With 10 bases removed from V and 1 base from J, the gap between germline ends came to 10 bases. CDR1 is MDHEN, CDR2 SYDVKM, per germline. The CDR3 consists of 12 residues.

This chain links TRBV11-2 with TRBJ1-2; 7 nucleotides agree with TRBD1. The CDR3 contains 12 residues. Trimming took 4 bases from V and 8 from J; bases not matched to a gene: 4. Germline V gene lookup returns CDR1 SGHAT and CDR2 FQNNGV. CDR3 in amino acids: CASSSRQGGYTF. DNA of the CDR3: TGTGCCAGCAGCTCGCGACAGGGAGGCTACACCTTC.

The CDR3 sequence: CASSEVRGAGAFNEQFF. CDR3 nucleotides: TGTGCCAGCAGTGAAGTTAGGGGAGCGGGGGCCTTCAATGAGCAGTTCTTC. The rearrangement uses TRBV6-1 and TRBJ2-1; TRBD2 aligns across 8 bases. The CDR3 sequence is 17 residues long. Trimming at V came to 1 base and at J to 6 bases, leaving 11 bases not matched to a gene. CDR1 and CDR2 (germline): MNHNS, SASEGT.

The chain employs TRBV19 and TRBJ1-6, with 8 bases identical to TRBD1. This CDR3 has 15 residues. V trimming: 8 bases; J trimming: 0 bases; junction bases outside the gene matches: 3. CDR1 and CDR2 (germline): LNHDA, SQIVND (reference sequence). The CDR3 is CASRTGGSYNSPLHF. For the CDR3, the DNA is TGTGCCAGTCGAACAGGGGGCTCCTATAATTCACCCCTCCACTTT.

This clone turned up a few times. The chain couples TRBV5-8 to TRBJ2-5; 7 positions agree with TRBD1. The J segment lost 2 bases and the V segment lost 1 base, leaving 11 bases of the junction unmatched. Germline V gene data show CDR1 as SGHTS and CDR2 as YDEGEE. This CDR3 is built from 17 residues. This CDR3 is CASSLLAGTADQETQYF. The CDR3 DNA is TGTGCCAGCAGCTTGTTAGCCGGGACAGCCGATCAAGAGACCCAGTACTTC.

This CDR3 reads CASSQDSNTEAFF. For the CDR3, the DNA is TGCGCCAGCAGCCAAGACAGTAACACTGAAGCTTTCTTT. J is TRBJ1-1 and V is TRBV4-1; D uncertain. There are 13 residues in the CDR3. V lost 0 bases and J 2 bases, leaving 4 bases between the germline ends. Germline V gene sequence: CDR1 MGHRA, CDR2 YSYEKL.

The chain links TRBV6-5 to TRBJ2-1; D gene ambiguous. Trimming pared 2 bases from V and 1 base from J, leaving 12 bases between. Germline CDR1 and CDR2: MNHEY and SVGAGI. CDR3 length: 16 residues. DNA of the CDR3: TGTGCCAGCAGTTACGTGCGATCCGGGTCCTACAATGAGCAGTTCTTC. It is translated as CASSYVRSGSYNEQFF.

V and J are TRBV7-9 and TRBJ1-4, with unresolved D. Trimming left V 5 bases short and J 6 bases short, with 13 bases between. The CDR3 has 14 amino acids. Germline V gives CDR1 SEHNR, CDR2 FQNEAQ (reference sequence). As DNA, the CDR3 is TGTGCCAGCAGCCAAGCGGCGGCAGATGAAAAACTGTTTTTT. It encodes CASSQAAADEKLFF.

The chain combines TRBV4-3 with TRBJ1-2, with D perhaps matching TRBD1 (6 bases). Looked up from germline, CDR1 is LGHNA and CDR2 is YSLEER. V was cut by 1 base and J by 8 bases, with 14 bases left in between. The CDR3 is 14 residues long. CDR3 coding DNA: TGCGCCAGCAGCCAAGTCCACAGGGATCAGGGCTACACCTTC. Translation gives CASSQVHRDQGYTF.

The V call is TRBV19, the J call TRBJ2-3; TRBD2 aligns across 8 bases. In germline, CDR1 is LNHDA, CDR2 SQIVND (reference sequence). The CDR3 is 14 amino acids. J was trimmed by 3 bases and V by 5 bases; bases with no gene match: 4. This CDR3 reads CASSEGTRTDTQYF. The CDR3 DNA follows: TGTGCCAGTAGTGAAGGGACTAGGACAGATACGCAGTATTTT.

To note about this clone: The same CDR3 also results from other DNA sequences found in this sample. This rearrangement joins TRBV29-1 to TRBJ2-3; TRBD1 matches at 9 bases. The V segment lost 3 bases and the J segment 6 bases; nucleotides outside the gene matches: 4. In germline, CDR1 is SQVTM, CDR2 ANQGSEA. The CDR3 has 13 residues. This CDR3 reads CSVDLGQGDTQYF. In DNA form, the CDR3 reads TGCAGCGTTGATCTGGGACAGGGTGATACGCAGTATTTT.

The chain couples TRBV7-3 to TRBJ2-5; 12 bases line up with TRBD2. Germline V gene data show CDR1 as SGHTA and CDR2 as FQGTGA. V dropped 0 bases and J dropped 5; count of bases not matched to a gene: 16. The CDR3 is 20 amino acids. CDR3 sequence: CASSLTEPTSGRNYRETQYF. The CDR3 nucleotides are TGTGCCAGCAGCTTAACGGAGCCCACTAGCGGGAGGAACTACAGGGAGACCCAGTACTTC.

The chain is built from TRBV5-1 and TRBJ1-6, with D tentatively TRBD1 (6 bases). The V gene lost 7 bases and the J gene lost 7 bases, with 12 bases spanning the gap. CDR3 size: 13 residues. The V gene's germline CDR1 is SGHRS and CDR2 YFSETQ. This CDR3 is CASGKTGNSPLHF. The CDR3, as DNA: TGCGCCAGCGGAAAGACAGGAAATTCACCCCTCCACTTT.

The chain recombines TRBV7-7 with TRBJ1-2, with 8 bases lining up with TRBD1. Germline CDR1 SSHAT, CDR2 FNYEAQ (reference sequence). Trimming took 3 bases from V and 4 from J; bases not matched to a gene: 4. The CDR3 is 14 amino acids. CDR3 nucleotides: TGTGCCAGCAGCTTGGACAGGGAACTCTATGGCTACACCTTC. Translated, it gives CASSLDRELYGYTF. The variable domain in full, completed from reference TRBV7-7 and TRBJ1-2, reads GAGVSQSPRYKVTKRGQDVTLRCDPISSHATLYWYQQALGQGPEFLTYFNYEAQPDKSGLPSDRFSAERPEGSISTLTIQRTEQRDSAMYRCASSLDRELYGYTFGSGTRLTVV.

The chain has TRBV5-5 and TRBJ1-1; 8 positions agree with TRBD1. Trimming cost V 3 bases and J 4 bases; bases outside gene matches: 5. The CDR3 is 14 amino acids. Germline V gives CDR1 SGHKS, CDR2 YYEKEE (reference sequence). In DNA form, the CDR3 reads TGTGCCAGCAGCTCGATGGACAGGGTCACTGAAGCTTTCTTT. This codes for CASSSMDRVTEAFF.

The chain employs TRBV4-1 and TRBJ2-7; maybe TRBD2 (5 bases). V was clipped by 1 base and J by 3 bases, with 10 bases between them. From germline, CDR1 is MGHRA and CDR2 YSYEKL. The CDR3 covers 14 residues. CDR3 in amino acids: CASSQVVGGYEQYV. For the CDR3, the DNA is TGCGCCAGCAGCCAAGTCGTTGGAGGCTACGAGCAGTACGTC.

This chain joins TRBV6-5 and TRBJ2-7, with 11 bases aligning to TRBD2. V gave up 5 bases and J gave up 6 bases; unmatched junction bases: 9. The V gene's germline CDR1 is MNHEY and CDR2 SVGAGI. The CDR3 runs 15 residues. The CDR3 sequence: CASSASGGSPSEQYV. In nucleotides, the CDR3 is TGTGCCAGCAGTGCTAGCGGGGGGAGCCCCTCCGAGCAGTACGTC.